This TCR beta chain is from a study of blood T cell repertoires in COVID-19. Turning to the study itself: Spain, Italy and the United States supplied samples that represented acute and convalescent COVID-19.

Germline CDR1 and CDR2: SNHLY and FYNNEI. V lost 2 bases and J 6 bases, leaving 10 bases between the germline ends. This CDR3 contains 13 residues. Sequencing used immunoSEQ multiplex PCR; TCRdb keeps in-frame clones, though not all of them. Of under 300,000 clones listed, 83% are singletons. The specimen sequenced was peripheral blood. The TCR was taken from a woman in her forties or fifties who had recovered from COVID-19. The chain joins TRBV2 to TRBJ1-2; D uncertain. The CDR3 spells CASSEPLQNGYTF. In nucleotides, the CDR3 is TGTGCCAGCAGTGAACCCCTACAGAATGGCTACACCTTC.